Presented here are 20 T cell receptor beta chains from one specimen sequenced in a study of cytomegalovirus exposure and HLA in healthy donors. The PCR was carried out with 60 Vbeta primers and 13 Jbeta primers. Sequencing used immunoSEQ multiplex PCR; TCRdb keeps in-frame clones, though not all of them. The sample records about 110,000 clones, under 80% being singletons. Sequencing was done on a sample of PBMCs. Receptor source: a woman aged 45 to 65 in good health and CMV-seropositive.

The J gene is TRBJ2-5, the V gene TRBV10-3, with TRBD1 matching 9 bases. CDR3 size: 14 residues. V lost 6 bases and J lost 7; bases outside the gene matches: 9. Germline CDR1 and CDR2: ENHRY and SYGVKD. This CDR3 reads CAIRDDRGKGTQYF. CDR3 nucleotide sequence: TGTGCCATCAGGGATGACAGGGGGAAGGGGACCCAGTACTTC.

This chain links TRBV7-2 with TRBJ1-3; D unresolved. The CDR3 is made up of 16 amino acids. The germline CDR1 and CDR2 sequences are SGHTA and FQGNSA. The V end lost 5 bases, the J end lost 2 bases, and 16 bases lay between the germline ends. For the CDR3, the DNA is TGTGCCAGCAGCGCTTCATTTGGCTCACCTGGAAACACCATATATTTT. Translating it yields CASSASFGSPGNTIYF.

This clone was counted once. J is TRBJ2-3 and V is TRBV6-5; TRBD2 is a possible D gene (6 bases). Deletions cut 7 bases from V and 1 base from J, with 15 bases between. This CDR3 comprises 15 residues. Looked up from germline, CDR1 is MNHEY and CDR2 is SVGAGI. The CDR3, as DNA: TGTGCCAGCACCCCCGGGGGTAGCGGCACAGATACGCAGTATTTT. This encodes CASTPGGSGTDTQYF.

In DNA, the CDR3 is TGTGCCAGTAGTATAGAAGGACTACCGTCGGGGAATGAGCAGTTCTTC. Protein product: CASSIEGLPSGNEQFF. The chain carries TRBV19 and TRBJ2-1, with a weak D call TRBD2 (6 bases). The CDR3 sequence is 16 residues long. Germline V gives CDR1 LNHDA, CDR2 SQIVND (reference sequence). Trimming removed 0 bases at V and 7 bases at J, with 16 bases between.

The chain has TRBV11-2 and TRBJ2-1, with TRBD1 as a possible D gene (6 bases). Germline V gene data show CDR1 as SGHAT and CDR2 as FQNNGV. CDR3 length equals 14 residues. With 0 bases removed from V and 5 bases from J, the gap between germline ends came to 8 bases. This CDR3 is CASSLDRGNNEQFF. The CDR3 DNA reads as TGTGCCAGCAGCTTAGATAGGGGGAACAATGAGCAGTTCTTC.

The chain is built from TRBV9 and TRBJ2-7, with 8 bases identical to TRBD1. This CDR3 is 15 amino acids long. V shed 0 bases and J 4 bases; nucleotides not matched to a gene: 6. Germline V lookup: CDR1 SGDLS, CDR2 YYNGEE. CDR3 sequence: CASSVGNRGRYEQYF. The CDR3 DNA reads as TGTGCCAGCAGCGTAGGGAACAGGGGGAGGTACGAGCAGTACTTC.

The rearrangement uses TRBV18 and TRBJ2-7; the D gene is possibly TRBD1 (5 bases). The CDR3 totals 14 residues. CDR1 is KGHSH, CDR2 LQKENI, per germline. The germline V and J ends were trimmed by 0 bases and 1 base, with 7 bases remaining between them. The CDR3 loop is CASSPPGVSYEQYF. The CDR3 nucleotides are TGTGCCAGCTCACCACCAGGGGTTTCCTACGAGCAGTACTTC.

This clone was seen once. The chain joins TRBV6-5 to TRBJ1-1; no clear D gene. Trimming stripped 0 bases from V and 2 bases from J, with 10 bases between. This CDR3 region has 15 residues. Germline V gene sequence: CDR1 MNHEY, CDR2 SVGAGI. CDR3 nucleotides: TGTGCCAGCAGTTACTCGACTATAGGTAACACTGAAGCTTTCTTT. It codes for CASSYSTIGNTEAFF.

The chain combines TRBV4-1 with TRBJ2-1; TRBD2 agrees at 11 bases. The V and J ends lost 4 bases and 5 bases, in that order; junction bases with no gene match: 4. CDR3 length: 15 residues. In germline, CDR1 is MGHRA, CDR2 YSYEKL. The CDR3 loop is CASSPGLAADNEQFF. CDR3 sequence (DNA): TGCGCCAGCAGCCCGGGACTAGCGGCTGACAATGAGCAGTTCTTC.

The sample holds one count of this clone. This chain joins TRBV5-1 and TRBJ2-7, with TRBD1 identical over 9 bases. V was clipped by 6 bases and J by 3 bases; unmatched bases: 7. The germline gives CDR1 SGHRS, CDR2 YFSETQ. CDR3 length equals 14 residues. CDR3 protein: CASNQDRGDYEQYF. Written as DNA, the CDR3 is TGCGCCAGCAACCAGGACAGGGGAGACTACGAGCAGTACTTC.

J is TRBJ1-5 and V is TRBV5-1; unclear D gene. Trimming took 1 base from V and 5 from J, leaving 7 bases between them. The CDR3 sequence is 13 residues long. Germline CDR1 is SGHRS and CDR2 is YFSETQ. The DNA for the CDR3 is TGCGCCAGCAGCTTGTCGGGAGATCAGCCCCAGCATTTT. Translating gives CASSLSGDQPQHF.

The chain links TRBV27 to TRBJ1-5; D unclear. The germline V gene encodes CDR1 MNHEY and CDR2 SMNVEV (reference sequence). This CDR3 is 13 amino acids long. Trimming took 6 bases from V and 0 from J, leaving 6 bases between them. CDR3 sequence (DNA): TGTGCCAGCAGCGCACTTAGCAATCAGCCCCAGCATTTT. Translating gives CASSALSNQPQHF.

The chain joins TRBV7-2 to TRBJ2-1; D remains ambiguous. Germline V lookup: CDR1 SGHTA, CDR2 FQGNSA. The CDR3 loop spans 16 amino acids. The V end was cut by 2 bases, the J end by 0 bases, with 11 bases between. CDR3 DNA sequence: TGTGCCAGCAGCTTATTCCCCGAGATCTCCTACAATGAGCAGTTCTTC. Translated: CASSLFPEISYNEQFF.

The genes are TRBV5-1 and TRBJ2-3; D is ambiguous. V shed 0 bases and J shed 0 bases, with 11 bases lying between them. CDR3 length equals 16 residues. CDR1 is SGHRS and CDR2 is YFSETQ in the germline V gene. DNA of the CDR3: TGCGCCAGCAGCTTGGGAAGCTCCCCTAGCACAGATACGCAGTATTTT. This encodes CASSLGSSPSTDTQYF.

This chain joins TRBV28 and TRBJ2-3, with no clear D. Germline values: CDR1 MDHEN, CDR2 SYDVKM. CDR3 length equals 12 residues. The V end lost 6 bases, the J end lost 6 bases, and 10 bases lay between the germline ends. CDR3 region: CASSTTGDTQYF. The CDR3 DNA reads TGTGCCAGCAGCACGACGGGTGATACGCAGTATTTT.

The rearrangement joins TRBV10-2 to TRBJ1-1, with D possibly matching TRBD1 (6 bases). Germline V lookup: CDR1 WSHSY, CDR2 SAAADI. V was clipped by 4 bases and J by 6 bases, with 9 bases between them. The CDR3 has 12 amino acids. CDR3 loop: CASSGDIAEAFF. CDR3 nucleotide sequence: TGCGCCAGCAGTGGGGACATTGCTGAAGCTTTCTTT.

The chain combines TRBV4-2 with TRBJ1-2; possibly TRBD1 for D (6 bases). The CDR3 is made up of 15 amino acids. Germline values: CDR1 LGHNA, CDR2 YNFKEQ. The V end was cut by 0 bases, the J end by 8 bases, with 16 bases between. The DNA of the CDR3 is TGTGCCAGCAGCCAAGATACAGGGCCGTCATGGGGCTACACCTTC. Translation gives CASSQDTGPSWGYTF.

DNA for the CDR3: TGCGCCAGCAGCCAAGATACAGGTCCCGATTATGGCTACACCTTC. It codes for CASSQDTGPDYGYTF. The genes are TRBV4-1 and TRBJ1-2; perhaps TRBD1 as D (5 bases). V was pared by 0 bases and J by 5 bases, with 13 bases between. This CDR3 comprises 15 residues. Germline lookup yields CDR1 MGHRA and CDR2 YSYEKL.

The gene calls are TRBV5-4 and TRBJ2-3; D is possibly TRBD2 (5 bases). V was cut by 4 bases and J by 2 bases, with 17 bases left in between. Germline lookup yields CDR1 SGHNT and CDR2 YYREEE (reference sequence). This CDR3 has 16 amino acids. The CDR3 is CASSLRASGYTDTQYF. In nucleotides, the CDR3 is TGTGCCAGCAGCCTACGAGCCAGCGGATACACAGATACGCAGTATTTT. Complete variable domain (other parts from reference TRBV5-4 and TRBJ2-3): ETGVTQSPTHLIKTRGQQVTLRCSSQSGHNTVSWYQQALGQGPQFIFQYYREEENGRGNFPPRFSGLQFPNYSSELNVNALELDDSALYLCASSLRASGYTDTQYFGPGTRLTVL.

This clone has more than one count but fewer than ten. The rearrangement joins TRBV18 to TRBJ1-1; no firm D call. Deletions cut 4 bases from V and 3 bases from J, with 12 bases between. CDR1 and CDR2 (germline): KGHSH, LQKENI. CDR3 length: 14 residues. The CDR3 protein is CASSRSGLDTEAFF. The CDR3 DNA sequence: TGTGCCAGCTCACGGTCCGGTCTGGACACTGAAGCTTTCTTT.